Following are 28 T cell receptor beta chains from one sample sequenced in a study of OX40 agonist ivuxolimab in advanced cancers. Some clones are missing from TCRdb's copy, which holds only in-frame ones; the method was immunoSEQ multiplex PCR. The repertoire consists of roughly 79,000 clones, with approximately 90% occurring once and the leading ten covering roughly 9.6%. The material was CD4+ or CD8+ T cells sorted from blood, obtained in a trial of the OX40 agonist ivuxolimab. Every receptor here comes from an adult with an advanced solid tumor such as melanoma, head and neck, liver or kidney cancer.

This chain joins TRBV2 and TRBJ2-4; 8 bases line up with TRBD2. CDR1 is SNHLY and CDR2 is FYNNEI in the germline V gene. The CDR3 is 16 amino acids. The V and J ends lost 3 bases and 8 bases, in that order; junction bases with no gene match: 12. CDR3 sequence reads: CASSDFKGRGAYIQYF. The CDR3 DNA reads as TGTGCCAGCAGTGATTTTAAAGGGCGGGGGGCTTACATTCAGTACTTC.

The chain recombines TRBV27 with TRBJ2-5, with unresolved D. V lost 3 bases, J lost 2 bases, and 7 bases lay in between. The CDR3 spans 13 residues. The germline CDR1 and CDR2 sequences are MNHEY and SMNVEV (reference sequence). CDR3 region: CASSFSEQETQYF. The CDR3 nucleotides are TGTGCCAGCAGTTTCTCAGAACAAGAGACCCAGTACTTC.

The chain carries TRBV7-9 and TRBJ2-7; no definite D call. Trimming shortened V by 5 bases and J by 2 bases, and 10 bases separated the two germline ends. CDR1 SEHNR and CDR2 FQNEAQ come from the germline V gene (reference sequence). CDR3 length equals 13 residues. CDR3 residues: CASSPTLTYEQYF. In DNA, the CDR3 is TGTGCCAGCAGCCCTACCCTCACCTACGAGCAGTACTTC.

The chain has TRBV29-1 and TRBJ1-1; D ambiguous. V gave up 2 bases and J gave up 1 base, with 8 bases separating them. Per the germline V gene, CDR1 is SQVTM and CDR2 is ANQGSEA. The CDR3 spans 13 residues. The CDR3 sequence: CSVETGRNTEAFF. CDR3 nucleotides: TGCAGCGTTGAAACCGGGCGGAACACTGAAGCTTTCTTT.

The gene calls are TRBV10-3 and TRBJ1-3; tentatively, D is TRBD1 (6 bases). The CDR3 totals 14 residues. V was clipped by 6 bases and J by 3 bases, with 12 bases between them. Looked up from germline, CDR1 is ENHRY and CDR2 is SYGVKD. The CDR3 reads CAISPTGVGNTIYF. CDR3 in DNA: TGTGCCATCAGCCCGACAGGAGTTGGAAACACCATATATTTT.

The V and J genes are TRBV6-1 and TRBJ1-4; 7 bases match TRBD1. The V gene end was trimmed by 7 bases and the J gene end by 3 bases; junction bases not matched to a gene: 8. The CDR3 sequence is 15 residues long. The V gene's germline CDR1 is MNHNS and CDR2 SASEGT. CDR3 nucleotides: TGTGCCAGCACTCTGACCCAGGGGGCTAATGAAAAACTGTTTTTT. It codes for CASTLTQGANEKLFF.

The V and J genes are TRBV7-9 and TRBJ2-5, with D possibly TRBD2 on 5 matching bases. This CDR3 spans 14 amino acids. Germline V lookup: CDR1 SEHNR, CDR2 FQNEAQ (reference sequence). The ends were cut back, 3 bases at V and 4 bases at J, with 12 bases in the middle. The CDR3 DNA follows: TGTGCCAGCAGCTTTAAGGCTAGCTTAGAGACCCAGTACTTC. Amino acids: CASSFKASLETQYF.

The chain joins TRBV27 to TRBJ1-2, with 9 positions matching TRBD1. J was trimmed by 8 bases and V by 2 bases; bases with no gene match: 6. CDR1 and CDR2 from the germline V gene are MNHEY and SMNVEV (reference sequence). The CDR3 runs to 14 residues. The CDR3 spells CASSLGGTGPGYTF. For the CDR3, the DNA is TGTGCCAGCAGTTTAGGTGGGACAGGGCCCGGCTACACCTTC.

This sequence joins TRBV9 and TRBJ2-7; 9 nucleotides align to TRBD1. CDR1 is SGDLS and CDR2 is YYNGEE in the germline V gene. The CDR3 runs 13 residues. V shed 4 bases, J shed 4 bases, and the junction held 3 bases outside the gene matches. The CDR3 DNA sequence: TGTGCCAGCAGCACCGGGACAGGGTACGAGCAGTACTTC. This encodes CASSTGTGYEQYF.

V is TRBV10-2 and J is TRBJ2-7, with TRBD2 matching 8 bases. Looked up from germline, CDR1 is WSHSY and CDR2 is SAAADI. The CDR3 runs to 13 residues. V lost 6 bases to trimming and J lost 4 bases; unmatched junction nucleotides: 5. CDR3 sequence (DNA): TGCGCCAGCAGGCCCGGGGGGGTTTACGAGCAGTACTTC. Translating gives CASRPGGVYEQYF.

The chain joins TRBV5-5 to TRBJ2-7, with D perhaps TRBD2 (5 bases). Per the germline V gene, CDR1 is SGHKS and CDR2 is YYEKEE (reference sequence). The CDR3 sequence is 14 residues long. Trimming removed 4 bases from V and 4 bases from J, with 15 bases in between. The chain's CDR3 is CASSPYPGSYEQYF. Written as DNA, the CDR3 is TGTGCCAGCAGCCCCTACCCGGGATCTTACGAGCAGTACTTC.

A remark on this clone: Since the CDR3 does not end with the conserved phenylalanine or tryptophan, this likely comes from a read error. The limits of the CDR3 on the DNA are not certain, so only TCRdb's listed CDR3 is given. The chain employs TRBV6-6 and TRBJ1-2. Germline V gene data show CDR1 as MNHNY and CDR2 as SVGAGI (reference sequence). The CDR3 adds up to 9 amino acids, both ends counted. CDR3 loop: CASSHRSAA.

The rearrangement links TRBV2 to TRBJ1-1; D gene uncertain. The CDR3 is 15 amino acids. Trimming removed 0 bases at V and 1 base at J, with 9 bases between. CDR1 is SNHLY and CDR2 is FYNNEI in the germline V gene. The CDR3 loop reads CASSEAGSGNTEAFF. CDR3 nucleotide sequence: TGTGCCAGCAGTGAAGCGGGGTCGGGGAACACTGAAGCTTTCTTT.

The chain recombines TRBV6-5 with TRBJ2-5; D is ambiguous. CDR3 size: 11 residues. Germline V lookup: CDR1 MNHEY, CDR2 SVGAGI. The V and J ends lost 6 bases and 5 bases respectively, with 7 bases between them. CDR3 sequence: CASSLGETQYF. Written as DNA, the CDR3 is TGTGCCAGCAGCCTGGGGGAGACCCAGTACTTC.

The chain uses TRBV25-1 and TRBJ2-7, with D unresolved. Deletions cut 3 bases from V and 4 bases from J, with 4 bases between. In germline, CDR1 is MGHDK, CDR2 SYGVNS. CDR3 length: 11 residues. In DNA, the CDR3 is TGTGCCAGCAGTGACCTTTACGAGCAGTACTTC. Encoded protein: CASSDLYEQYF.

The V gene is TRBV9, the J gene TRBJ1-1; no clear D. Trimming removed 0 bases at V and 5 bases at J, with 5 bases between. In germline, CDR1 is SGDLS, CDR2 YYNGEE. This CDR3 is built from 12 residues. As DNA, the CDR3 is TGTGCCAGCAGCGTAGTCGAGACTGAAGCTTTCTTT. Protein product: CASSVVETEAFF.

The chain has TRBV25-1 and TRBJ1-1; D not certain. V shed 3 bases and J shed 7 bases, with 18 bases lying between them. This CDR3 spans 15 amino acids. Germline V gene data show CDR1 as MGHDK and CDR2 as SYGVNS. This CDR3 is CASSDPRRVTDEAFF. CDR3 in DNA: TGTGCCAGCAGTGACCCTCGGCGCGTTACTGATGAAGCTTTCTTT.

The chain couples TRBV7-9 to TRBJ2-7, with no clear D. The V gene's germline CDR1 is SEHNR and CDR2 FQNEAQ (reference sequence). The CDR3 runs to 12 residues. Trimming took 1 base from V and 5 from J, leaving 6 bases between them. This CDR3 is CASSLVGDEQYF. Written as DNA, the CDR3 is TGTGCCAGCAGCTTAGTAGGCGACGAGCAGTACTTC.

This clone was found a few times. The chain uses TRBV5-6 and TRBJ1-1; D perhaps matches TRBD1 (6 bases). This CDR3 is built from 13 residues. V lost 4 bases and J lost 6, with 13 bases in between. The germline CDR1 and CDR2 sequences are SGHDT and YYEEEE. The CDR3 nucleotides are TGTGCCAGCAGCCTGTCAGGGGTCGCTGAAGCTTTCTTT. Protein sequence: CASSLSGVAEAFF.

This chain joins TRBV2 and TRBJ1-1; D is ambiguous. The CDR3 contains 13 residues. Germline CDR1 reads SNHLY; CDR2 reads FYNNEI. Trimming stripped 5 bases from V and 5 bases from J, with 12 bases between. CDR3 sequence: CASSLRAATEAFF. CDR3 sequence (DNA): TGTGCCAGCAGTTTGAGGGCGGCGACTGAAGCTTTCTTT.

This clone was detected a few times. CDR3 in amino acids: CASSYSVAGYEQYF. The CDR3 nucleotides read TGTGCCAGCAGTTACTCGGTGGCAGGCTACGAGCAGTACTTC. This chain links TRBV6-5 with TRBJ2-7; D unresolved. V dropped 0 bases and J dropped 3 bases, with 9 bases sitting between them. The CDR3 has 14 amino acids. Germline V gene lookup returns CDR1 MNHEY and CDR2 SVGAGI.

The chain recombines TRBV27 with TRBJ2-1, with TRBD1 identical over 8 bases. This CDR3 is built from 13 residues. V trimming: 8 bases; J trimming: 9 bases; junction bases outside the gene matches: 9. Germline lookup yields CDR1 MNHEY and CDR2 SMNVEV (reference sequence). CDR3 sequence: CASHGTGASEQFF. CDR3 nucleotide sequence: TGTGCCAGCCACGGGACAGGTGCCAGTGAGCAGTTCTTC.

The rearrangement links TRBV19 to TRBJ1-2, with 9 bases identical to TRBD1. CDR1 LNHDA and CDR2 SQIVND come from the germline V gene (reference sequence). The CDR3 is 15 amino acids. The trim removed 5 bases at V and 0 bases at J, leaving 4 bases unmatched. The CDR3 region has the DNA TGTGCCAGTAGTCCTACAGGGGGCTCTAACTATGGCTACACCTTC. Translated: CASSPTGGSNYGYTF.

The V gene is TRBV13, the J gene TRBJ2-3; TRBD2 matches 10 bases. Germline V gene data show CDR1 as PRHDT and CDR2 as FYEKMQ (reference sequence). Germline trimming cut 5 bases from V and 0 bases from J; bases unmatched to any gene: 5. The CDR3 runs to 16 residues. This chain's CDR3 is CASSTPSGGSTDTQYF. CDR3 bases: TGTGCCAGCAGCACTCCTAGCGGGGGCAGCACAGATACGCAGTATTTT.

The CDR3 bases are TGTGCCAGCAGCTTACAGGGTTATCAGCCCCAGCATTTT. Translating gives CASSLQGYQPQHF. This sequence joins TRBV13 and TRBJ1-5, with a weak D call TRBD1 (5 bases). The CDR3 sequence is 13 residues long. CDR1 and CDR2 (germline): PRHDT, FYEKMQ (reference sequence). The ends were cut back, 2 bases at V and 5 bases at J, with 7 bases in the middle.

This clone was found once. The gene calls are TRBV13 and TRBJ1-1, with D perhaps TRBD1 (5 bases). The germline V gene has CDR1 PRHDT and CDR2 FYEKMQ (reference sequence). Trimming pared 4 bases from V and 0 bases from J, leaving 12 bases between. The CDR3 loop spans 15 amino acids. The CDR3 bases are TGTGCCAGCAGCTCCCTGCCAGGGTTGAACACTGAAGCTTTCTTT. Protein sequence: CASSSLPGLNTEAFF.

DNA for the CDR3: TGCGCCAGCAGCCACACTAGCGGGGGGTCCTACGAGCAGTACTTC. This translates into CASSHTSGGSYEQYF. The chain carries TRBV4-1 and TRBJ2-7; the match to TRBD2 covers 12 bases. This CDR3 spans 15 amino acids. The V gene end was trimmed by 3 bases and the J gene end by 1 base; junction bases not matched to a gene: 1. Germline V CDR1 and CDR2: MGHRA, YSYEKL.

V usage is TRBV7-9 and J usage is TRBJ2-5; 7 positions agree with TRBD1. CDR3 length equals 16 residues. Germline CDR1 SEHNR, CDR2 FQNEAQ (reference sequence). With V trimmed by 3 bases and J by 1 base, 8 bases remained unmatched. In DNA form, the CDR3 reads TGTGCCAGCAGCTTTTCCGGGACAGCCACCCAAGAGACCCAGTACTTC. This sequence encodes CASSFSGTATQETQYF.